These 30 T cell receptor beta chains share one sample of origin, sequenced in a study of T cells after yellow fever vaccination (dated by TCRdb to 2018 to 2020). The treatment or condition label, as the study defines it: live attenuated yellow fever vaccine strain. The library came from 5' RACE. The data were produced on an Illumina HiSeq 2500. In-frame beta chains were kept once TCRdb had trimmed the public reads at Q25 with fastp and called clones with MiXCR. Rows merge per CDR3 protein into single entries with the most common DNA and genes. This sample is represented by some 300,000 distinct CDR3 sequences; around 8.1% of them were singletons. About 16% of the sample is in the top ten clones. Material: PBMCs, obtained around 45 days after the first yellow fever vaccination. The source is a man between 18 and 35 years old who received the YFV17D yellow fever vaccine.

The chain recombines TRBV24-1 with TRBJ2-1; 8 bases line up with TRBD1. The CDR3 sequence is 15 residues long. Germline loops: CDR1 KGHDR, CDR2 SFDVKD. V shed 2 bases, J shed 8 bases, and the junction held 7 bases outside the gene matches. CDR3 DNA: TGTGCCACCAGTGATTCGGCCAGGGGGCCCCATGAGCAGTTCTTC. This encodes CATSDSARGPHEQFF.

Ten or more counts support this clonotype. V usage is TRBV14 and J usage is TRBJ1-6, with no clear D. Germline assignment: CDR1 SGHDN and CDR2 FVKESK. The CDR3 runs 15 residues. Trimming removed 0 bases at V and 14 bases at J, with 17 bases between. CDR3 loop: CASSQDQGVWSTLHF. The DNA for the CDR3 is TGTGCCAGCAGCCAAGATCAAGGAGTTTGGAGCACCCTCCACTTT.

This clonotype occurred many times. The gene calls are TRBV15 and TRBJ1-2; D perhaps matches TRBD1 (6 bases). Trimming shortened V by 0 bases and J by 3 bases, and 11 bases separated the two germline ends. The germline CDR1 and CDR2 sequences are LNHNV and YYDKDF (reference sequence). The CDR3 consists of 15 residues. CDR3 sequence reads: CATSRERGIDYGYTF. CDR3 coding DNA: TGTGCCACCAGCAGAGAGAGGGGGATCGACTATGGCTACACCTTC.

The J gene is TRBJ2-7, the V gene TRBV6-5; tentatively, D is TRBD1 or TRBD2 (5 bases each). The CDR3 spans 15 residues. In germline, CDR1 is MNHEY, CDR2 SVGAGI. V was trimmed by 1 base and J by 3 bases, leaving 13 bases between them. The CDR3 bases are TGTGCCAGCAGTTACTTTCCGGGGCAGGACTACGAGCAGTACTTC. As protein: CASSYFPGQDYEQYF.

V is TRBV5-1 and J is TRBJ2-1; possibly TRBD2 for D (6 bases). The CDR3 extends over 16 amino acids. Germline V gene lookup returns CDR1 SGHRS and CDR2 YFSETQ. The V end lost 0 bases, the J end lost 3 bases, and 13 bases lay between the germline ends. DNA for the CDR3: TGCGCCAGCAGCTTGGTCGCGGGGCCTAACTACAATGAGCAGTTCTTC. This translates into CASSLVAGPNYNEQFF.

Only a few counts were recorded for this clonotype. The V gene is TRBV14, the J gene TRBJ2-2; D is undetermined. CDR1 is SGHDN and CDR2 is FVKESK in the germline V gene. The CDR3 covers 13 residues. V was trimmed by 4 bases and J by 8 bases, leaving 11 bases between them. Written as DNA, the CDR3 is TGTGCCAGCAGCCGCCAAGCACGGGGGGAGCTGTTTTTT. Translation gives CASSRQARGELFF.

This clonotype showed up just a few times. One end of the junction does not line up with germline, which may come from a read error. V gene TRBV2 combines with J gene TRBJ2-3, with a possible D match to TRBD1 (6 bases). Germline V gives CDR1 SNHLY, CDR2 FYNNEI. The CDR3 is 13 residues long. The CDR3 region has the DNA TGTGCCAGCAGGGAAGGACAGACAGATACGCAGTATTTT. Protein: CASREGQTDTQYF.

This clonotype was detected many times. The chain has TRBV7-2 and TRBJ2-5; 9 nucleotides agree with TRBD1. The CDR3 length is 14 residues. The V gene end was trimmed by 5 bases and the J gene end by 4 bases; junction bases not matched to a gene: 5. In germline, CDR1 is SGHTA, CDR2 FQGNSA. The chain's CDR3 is CASSPRQGGETQYF. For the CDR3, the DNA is TGTGCCAGCAGCCCTAGACAGGGGGGAGAGACCCAGTACTTC.

The CDR3 DNA reads as TGTGCCAGCAGCCTGACCCCGGATACGCAGTATTTT. This translates into CASSLTPDTQYF. The chain has TRBV5-4 and TRBJ2-3; D unresolved. Germline CDR1 and CDR2: SGHNT and YYREEE (reference sequence). The CDR3 consists of 12 residues. The V gene lost 4 bases and the J gene lost 6 bases, with 9 bases spanning the gap.

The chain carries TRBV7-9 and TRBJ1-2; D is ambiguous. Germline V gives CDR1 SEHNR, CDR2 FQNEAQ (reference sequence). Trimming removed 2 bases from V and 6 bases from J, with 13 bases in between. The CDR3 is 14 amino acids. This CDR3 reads CASSLFEGTHGYTF. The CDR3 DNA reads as TGTGCCAGCAGCTTATTCGAGGGAACCCATGGCTACACCTTC.

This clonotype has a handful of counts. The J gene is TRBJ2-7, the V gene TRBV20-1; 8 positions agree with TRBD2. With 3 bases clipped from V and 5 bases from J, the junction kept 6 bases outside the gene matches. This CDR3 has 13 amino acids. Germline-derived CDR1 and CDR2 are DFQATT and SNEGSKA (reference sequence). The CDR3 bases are TGCAGTGCTAGGGCAGCGGGGGCCCACGAGCAGTACGTC. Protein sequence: CSARAAGAHEQYV.

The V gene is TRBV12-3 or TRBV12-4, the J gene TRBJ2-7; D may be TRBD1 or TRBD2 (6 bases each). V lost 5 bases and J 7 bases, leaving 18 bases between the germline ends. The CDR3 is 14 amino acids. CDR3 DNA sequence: TGTGCCAGCAGTCCCTCCGGCGGAGGGGGGGAGCAGTACGTC. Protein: CASSPSGGGGEQYV.

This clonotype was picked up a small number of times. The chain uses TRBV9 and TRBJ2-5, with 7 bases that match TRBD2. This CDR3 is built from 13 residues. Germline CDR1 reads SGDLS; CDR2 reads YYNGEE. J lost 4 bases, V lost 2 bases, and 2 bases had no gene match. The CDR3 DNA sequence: TGTGCCAGCAGCGTCGGGACTACAGAGACCCAGTACTTC. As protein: CASSVGTTETQYF.

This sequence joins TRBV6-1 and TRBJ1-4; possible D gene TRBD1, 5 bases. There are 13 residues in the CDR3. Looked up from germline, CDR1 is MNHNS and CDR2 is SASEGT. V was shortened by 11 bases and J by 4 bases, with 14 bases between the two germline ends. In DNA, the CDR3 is TGTGCCGGTCACAGGTCCTATAATGAAAAACTGTTTTTT. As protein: CAGHRSYNEKLFF.

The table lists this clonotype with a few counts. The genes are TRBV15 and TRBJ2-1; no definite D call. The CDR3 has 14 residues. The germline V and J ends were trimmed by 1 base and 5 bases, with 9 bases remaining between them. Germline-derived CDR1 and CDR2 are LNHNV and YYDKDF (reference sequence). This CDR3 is CATSRASRNNEQFF. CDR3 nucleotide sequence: TGTGCCACCAGCAGAGCGTCCAGAAACAATGAGCAGTTCTTC.

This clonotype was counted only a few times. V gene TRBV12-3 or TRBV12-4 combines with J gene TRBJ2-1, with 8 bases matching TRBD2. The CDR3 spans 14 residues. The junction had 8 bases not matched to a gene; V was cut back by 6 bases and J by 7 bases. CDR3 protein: CASSPGVAGNEQFF. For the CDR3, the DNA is TGTGCCAGCAGCCCGGGGGTAGCGGGGAATGAGCAGTTCTTC.

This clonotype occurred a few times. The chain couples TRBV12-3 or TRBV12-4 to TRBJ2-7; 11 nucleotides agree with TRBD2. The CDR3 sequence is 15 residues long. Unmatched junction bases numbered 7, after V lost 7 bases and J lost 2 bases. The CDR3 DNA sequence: TGTGCCAGCACCAAACTAGCGGGGGCCGCCTACGAGCAGTACTTC. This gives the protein CASTKLAGAAYEQYF.

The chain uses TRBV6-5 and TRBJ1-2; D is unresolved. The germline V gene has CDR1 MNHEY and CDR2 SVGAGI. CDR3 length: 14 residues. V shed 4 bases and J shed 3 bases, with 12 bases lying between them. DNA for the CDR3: TGTGCCAGCAGTTTGCCAGAGCTAGACTATGGCTACACCTTC. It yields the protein CASSLPELDYGYTF.

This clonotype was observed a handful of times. This CDR3 is CASSEGQGSGYTF. The CDR3 nucleotides are TGCGCCAGCAGCGAGGGACAGGGAAGTGGCTACACCTTC. The genes are TRBV5-1 and TRBJ1-2, with 9 bases matching TRBD1. Unmatched junction bases numbered 5, after V lost 4 bases and J lost 7 bases. The length of the CDR3 is 13 residues. CDR1 SGHRS and CDR2 YFSETQ come from the germline V gene.

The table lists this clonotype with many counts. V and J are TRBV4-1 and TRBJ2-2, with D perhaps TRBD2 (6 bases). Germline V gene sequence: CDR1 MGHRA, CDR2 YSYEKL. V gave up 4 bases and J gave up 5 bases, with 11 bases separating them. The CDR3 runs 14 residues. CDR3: CASSPRAGTGELFF. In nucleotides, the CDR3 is TGCGCCAGCAGCCCCCGCGCGGGGACCGGGGAGCTGTTTTTT.

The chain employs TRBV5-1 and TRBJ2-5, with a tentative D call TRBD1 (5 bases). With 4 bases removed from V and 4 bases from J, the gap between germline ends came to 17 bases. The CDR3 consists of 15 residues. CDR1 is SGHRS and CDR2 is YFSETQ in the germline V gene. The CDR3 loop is CASSRTRVEVETQYF. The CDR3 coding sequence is TGCGCCAGCAGCCGAACCAGGGTAGAGGTAGAGACCCAGTACTTC.

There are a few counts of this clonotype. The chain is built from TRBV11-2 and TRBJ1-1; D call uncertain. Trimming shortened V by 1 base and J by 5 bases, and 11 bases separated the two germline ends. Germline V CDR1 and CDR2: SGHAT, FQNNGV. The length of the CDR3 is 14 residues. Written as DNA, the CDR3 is TGTGCCAGCAGCTTAGTGGAGGTCGGTACTGAAGCTTTCTTT. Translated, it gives CASSLVEVGTEAFF.

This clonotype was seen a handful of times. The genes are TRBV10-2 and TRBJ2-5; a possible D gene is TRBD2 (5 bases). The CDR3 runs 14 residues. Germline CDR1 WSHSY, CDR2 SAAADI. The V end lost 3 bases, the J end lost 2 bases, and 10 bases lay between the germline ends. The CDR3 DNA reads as TGCGCCAGCAGTGATGGAGGCGGTCAAGAGACCCAGTACTTC. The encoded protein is CASSDGGGQETQYF.

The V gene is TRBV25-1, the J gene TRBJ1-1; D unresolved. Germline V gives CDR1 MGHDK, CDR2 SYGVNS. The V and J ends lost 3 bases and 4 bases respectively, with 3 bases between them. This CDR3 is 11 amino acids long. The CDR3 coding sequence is TGTGCCAGCAGTGATGTCACTGAAGCTTTCTTT. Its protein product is CASSDVTEAFF.

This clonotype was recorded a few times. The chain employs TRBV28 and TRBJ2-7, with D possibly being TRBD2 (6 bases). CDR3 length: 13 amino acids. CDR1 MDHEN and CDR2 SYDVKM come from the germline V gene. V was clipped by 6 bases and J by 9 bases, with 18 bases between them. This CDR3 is CASSLNGGQRQYV. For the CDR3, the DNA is TGTGCCAGCAGCCTTAACGGGGGTCAGCGGCAGTACGTC.

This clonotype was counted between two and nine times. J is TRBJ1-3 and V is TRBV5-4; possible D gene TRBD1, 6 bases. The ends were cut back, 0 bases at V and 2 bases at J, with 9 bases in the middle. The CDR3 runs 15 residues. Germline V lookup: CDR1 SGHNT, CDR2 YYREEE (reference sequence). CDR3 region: CASSLAGATGNTIYF. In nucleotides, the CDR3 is TGTGCCAGCAGCTTGGCAGGGGCGACTGGAAACACCATATATTTT.

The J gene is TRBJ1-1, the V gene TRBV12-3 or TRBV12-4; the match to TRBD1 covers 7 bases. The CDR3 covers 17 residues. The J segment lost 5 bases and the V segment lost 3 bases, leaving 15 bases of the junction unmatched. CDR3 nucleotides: TGTGCCAGCAGTTTCTCACTCCACACAGGGGTGTATACTGAAGCTTTCTTT. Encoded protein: CASSFSLHTGVYTEAFF.

CDR3 sequence reads: CASSPGTVQPDTGELFF. DNA of the CDR3: TGTGCCAGCAGCCCTGGGACCGTACAGCCCGACACCGGGGAGCTGTTTTTT. V usage is TRBV7-2 and J usage is TRBJ2-2, with D tentatively TRBD1 or TRBD2 (5 bases each). This CDR3 comprises 17 residues. Germline values: CDR1 SGHTA, CDR2 FQGNSA. Trimming cost V 5 bases and J 3 bases, with 19 bases left between them.

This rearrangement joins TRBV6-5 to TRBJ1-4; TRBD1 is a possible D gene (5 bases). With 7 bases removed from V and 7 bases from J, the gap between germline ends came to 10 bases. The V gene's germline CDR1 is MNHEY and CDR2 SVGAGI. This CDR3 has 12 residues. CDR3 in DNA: TGTGCCAGCATGGGGCGAGGTGAAAAACTGTTTTTT. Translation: CASMGRGEKLFF.

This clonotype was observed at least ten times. The CDR3 coding sequence is TGTGCCAGCTCCCGGGCCCCAGGGAGCTCCTACGAGCAGTACGTC. This encodes CASSRAPGSSYEQYV. The genes are TRBV18 and TRBJ2-7; D may match TRBD1 or TRBD2 (5 bases each). The CDR3 consists of 15 residues. Germline V gene sequence: CDR1 KGHSH, CDR2 LQKENI. The germline V and J ends were trimmed by 6 bases and 0 bases, with 15 bases remaining between them.